The clone carrying this T cell receptor (beta chain) was seen more than once but under ten times. The target antigen is unknown. The V gene lost 2 bases and the J gene lost 7 bases, with 12 bases spanning the gap. The length of the CDR3 is 14 residues. Germline CDR1 and CDR2: LNHDA and SQIVND (reference sequence). The sample is drawn from a study of PD-1 blockade in mismatch repair-deficient tumors. General study points: Tumor-resident clones, often undetectable pretreatment in blood, expanded then contracted after pembrolizumab.

Sequenced by immunoSEQ multiplex PCR; TCRdb stores in-frame clones only, minus some. The sample has roughly 130,000 clones, about 90% seen once. PCR or immunohistochemistry showed mismatch repair deficiency in every enrolled patient. Sample: peripheral blood, taken approximately 69 weeks after starting pembrolizumab. V is TRBV19 and J is TRBJ2-1; D perhaps matches TRBD2 (6 bases). This clonotype was obtained from an adult with mismatch repair-deficient cancer. Written as DNA, the CDR3 is TGTGCCAGTAGTATAATCGGGAGTTTGAATGAGCAGTTCTTC. This sequence encodes CASSIIGSLNEQFF. The full variable domain, in which reference TRBV19 and TRBJ2-1 provide the parts outside the CDR3, is DGGITQSPKYLFRKEGQNVTLSCEQNLNHDAMYWYRQDPGQGLRLIYYSQIVNDFQKGDIAEGYSVSREKKESFPLTVTSAQKNPTAFYLCASSIIGSLNEQFFGPGTRLTVL.